This note documents a single T cell receptor (beta chain) sequence. The sample belongs to a study of T cell responses to AZD1222 COVID-19 vaccine. Method: immunoSEQ multiplex PCR; TCRdb's copy keeps in-frame clones and lacks some. Of about 79,000 clones listed, around 92% were seen once; the top ten hold approximately 6.5%. The sample consisted of peripheral blood, taken on day 0 of MenACWY control vaccination. The clonotype was recovered from an adult in good health.

CDR3 loop: CASSGPGQSTDTQYF. In nucleotides, the CDR3 is TGCGCCAGCAGCGGCCCGGGACAGAGCACAGATACGCAGTATTTT. The chain couples TRBV5-1 to TRBJ2-3; TRBD1 agrees at 7 bases. Germline V lookup: CDR1 SGHRS, CDR2 YFSETQ. J was trimmed by 0 bases and V by 4 bases; bases with no gene match: 5. The CDR3 totals 15 residues.